Below, 13 T cell receptor beta chains from the same sample are listed, as sequenced in a study of T cell responses to AZD1222 COVID-19 vaccine. The assay was immunoSEQ multiplex PCR, and TCRdb's table has in-frame clones only and misses some. The sample records some 140,000 clones, roughly 80% being singletons. Sequencing was performed on peripheral blood, taken on day 0 of AZD1222 vaccination. These TCRs come from an adult in good health.

This clone was found a few times. The rearrangement links TRBV7-6 to TRBJ1-2; D unresolved. Germline loops: CDR1 SGHVS, CDR2 FNYEAQ. Trimming left V 0 bases short and J 2 bases short, with 4 bases between. This CDR3 region has 13 residues. CDR3 DNA sequence: TGTGCCAGCAGCTTAGCAGAGAACTATGGCTACACCTTC. This sequence encodes CASSLAENYGYTF.

This chain connects TRBV6-5 to TRBJ1-3; D is undetermined. Germline V gene sequence: CDR1 MNHEY, CDR2 SVGAGI. CDR3 length: 14 residues. CDR3 DNA sequence: TGTGTCACCGTCGACAAATTCTCTGGAAACACCATATATTTT. Its protein is CVTVDKFSGNTIYF.

This CDR3 reads CASTTERRGTEAFF. The DNA of the CDR3 is TGTGCCAGCACCACCGAGCGAAGGGGCACTGAAGCTTTCTTT. The J gene is TRBJ1-1, the V gene TRBV2; D perhaps matches TRBD1 (5 bases). The CDR3 covers 14 residues. CDR1 and CDR2 from the germline V gene are SNHLY and FYNNEI. The V and J ends lost 7 bases and 4 bases respectively, with 16 bases between them.

The chain joins TRBV5-1 to TRBJ2-7; 9 bases line up with TRBD2. With V trimmed by 4 bases and J by 2 bases, 10 bases remained unmatched. The CDR3 length is 16 residues. The germline V gene has CDR1 SGHRS and CDR2 YFSETQ. CDR3 in DNA: TGCGCCAGCAGCATTGGGTCTAGCGGGACCGCCTACGAGCAGTACTTC. Amino acid sequence: CASSIGSSGTAYEQYF.

The chain carries TRBV6-4 and TRBJ1-4, with D maybe TRBD1 (5 bases). CDR3 size: 13 residues. Germline V gene sequence: CDR1 MRHNA, CDR2 SNTAGT. Between the trimmed V and J ends, which lost 3 bases and 3 bases, there was a span of 5 bases. The DNA of the CDR3 is TGTGCCAGCAGTGAGGGACCTAATGAAAAACTGTTTTTT. Translated, it gives CASSEGPNEKLFF.

The rearrangement joins TRBV5-1 to TRBJ1-4, with D hard to call. Germline loops: CDR1 SGHRS, CDR2 YFSETQ. The germline V and J ends were trimmed by 0 bases and 7 bases, with 10 bases remaining between them. This CDR3 comprises 14 residues. Here the CDR3 DNA reads TGCGCCAGCAGCTTGGAGAGGGCGAGTGAAAAACTGTTTTTT. This codes for CASSLERASEKLFF.

This sequence joins TRBV5-5 and TRBJ1-5; no reliable D call. The CDR3 length is 14 residues. Trimming cost V 4 bases and J 3 bases, with 11 bases left between them. CDR1 and CDR2 (germline): SGHKS, YYEKEE (reference sequence). The CDR3 spells CASSLGGHNQPQHF. The CDR3, as DNA: TGTGCCAGCAGCCTGGGAGGGCACAATCAGCCCCAGCATTTT.

J is TRBJ1-5 and V is TRBV6-1, with D hard to call. The germline V gene has CDR1 MNHNS and CDR2 SASEGT. The CDR3 is 13 amino acids. The ends were cut back, 2 bases at V and 2 bases at J, with 4 bases in the middle. The CDR3 sequence: CASSERGNQPQHF. In DNA, the CDR3 is TGTGCCAGCAGTGAACGGGGCAATCAGCCCCAGCATTTT.

V usage is TRBV27 and J usage is TRBJ2-2; 8 positions match TRBD1. The V and J ends lost 6 bases and 2 bases, in that order; junction bases with no gene match: 2. This CDR3 is 14 amino acids long. CDR1 is MNHEY, CDR2 SMNVEV, per germline (reference sequence). The CDR3 is CASRGQANTGELFF. Written as DNA, the CDR3 is TGTGCCAGCAGGGGACAGGCAAACACCGGGGAGCTGTTTTTT.

The V call is TRBV3-1 (or the pseudogene TRBV3-2), the J call TRBJ1-2; no clear D gene. Germline V lookup: CDR1 LGHDT, CDR2 YNNKEL (reference sequence). The CDR3 covers 14 residues. The V gene lost 0 bases and the J gene lost 6 bases, with 11 bases spanning the gap. In DNA form, the CDR3 reads TGTGCCAGCAGCCAAGACGGAGGTCGCAATGGCTACACCTTC. Encoded protein: CASSQDGGRNGYTF.

The chain employs TRBV19 and TRBJ1-2; 7 nucleotides line up with TRBD1. The V segment lost 6 bases and the J segment 1 base; nucleotides outside the gene matches: 5. Germline CDR1 LNHDA, CDR2 SQIVND (reference sequence). This CDR3 region has 14 residues. The CDR3 reads CASSTTGSNYGYTF. CDR3 nucleotide sequence: TGTGCCAGTAGCACGACAGGGAGTAACTATGGCTACACCTTC.

The V call is TRBV9, the J call TRBJ2-1; TRBD2 matches 7 bases. Per the germline V gene, CDR1 is SGDLS and CDR2 is YYNGEE. V gave up 4 bases and J gave up 1 base; unmatched junction bases: 8. The CDR3 consists of 16 residues. The CDR3 coding sequence is TGTGCCAGCAGCCCCCCCTCGGGGGGTTCCTACAATGAGCAGTTCTTC. This sequence encodes CASSPPSGGSYNEQFF.

V and J are TRBV30 and TRBJ2-1; the match to TRBD2 covers 11 bases. The CDR3 has 16 amino acids. V lost 3 bases and J lost 4; bases outside the gene matches: 8. In germline, CDR1 is GTSNPN, CDR2 SVGIG (reference sequence). The CDR3 sequence: CAWSAPSGGKYNEQFF. The CDR3 region has the DNA TGTGCCTGGAGCGCCCCTAGCGGGGGGAAGTACAATGAGCAGTTCTTC.